This T cell receptor (beta chain) was sequenced during a study of vaccination and CD4 T cells after COVID-19. Study details: Researchers treated cells with overlapping spike peptides taken from SARS-CoV-2, HCoV-NL63, HCoV-OC43 and HCoV-229E.

The CDR3 loop spans 14 amino acids. Trimming removed 8 bases from V and 3 bases from J, with 14 bases in between. CDR1 is MDHEN, CDR2 SYDVKM, per germline. By share, this clonotype counts as large (0.1 to 1%). Its antigen is still unknown. The treatment is: approximately nine-day PBMC culture with coronavirus spike peptide pools or control peptides (ViraFEST assay). Collection of the unexposed donor's CD4+ T cells took place before the COVID-19 pandemic (2011-2018). Antigen-specific T cell expansion with peptide pools preceded TCR sequencing in the ViraFEST approach. PBMCs were cultured at around 2 million per well with roughly 9 IU/ml IL-2 and around 10 ug/ml peptide pools. Oncomine TCR Beta short-read sequencing was applied to DNA from cultured CD4+ T cells. Researchers extracted genomic DNA from CD4+ T cells that had been cultured. TCRdb analysed the PCR reads with MiXCR anew, one entry per CDR3 protein. This table holds some 10,000 distinct CDR3 sequences, 37% found once.

The chain uses TRBV28 and TRBJ1-5; D perhaps matches TRBD1 (5 bases). The receptor was derived from a human donor in good health. Sequencing was done on a sample of CD4+ T cells from blood, cultured in vitro. The CDR3 sequence is CASGESGPNQPQHF. The CDR3 DNA reads as TGTGCCAGCGGGGAGTCGGGGCCCAATCAGCCCCAGCATTTT.